These T cell receptor beta chains were read from a single sample in a study of T cell responses to AZD1222 COVID-19 vaccine. Produced via immunoSEQ multiplex PCR; TCRdb's table is partial and in-frame only. The sample holds approximately 180,000 clones, around nine tenths seen once. The source material was peripheral blood, sampled on day 0 of AZD1222 vaccination. Receptors originate from an adult in good health. Each CDR3 is given with its conserved first and last residue. Fields, in order: V gene, CDR3 protein.

v_gene: TRBV4-2
CDR3aa: CASSQEGGTSGNTIYF

v_gene: TRBV30
CDR3aa: CAWSGGAGTDTQYF

v_gene: TRBV6-5
CDR3aa: CASATGSHRNTQYF

v_gene: TRBV7-9
CDR3aa: CASSLEIAATGELFF

v_gene: TRBV19
CDR3aa: CASSSQQYTQYF

v_gene: TRBV10-2
CDR3aa: CASSLTRGLGTDTQYF

v_gene: TRBV9
CDR3aa: CASSVGGNYEQYF

v_gene: TRBV3-1/TRBV3-2
CDR3aa: CASTQWTGTTEAFF

v_gene: TRBV5-6
CDR3aa: CASSLASNPGWGPDEQFF

v_gene: TRBV19
CDR3aa: CASTSGSEIGLEAFF

v_gene: TRBV6-5
CDR3aa: CASSYSQANSPLHF

v_gene: TRBV27
CDR3aa: CASSLSKGGRGYTF

v_gene: TRBV30
CDR3aa: CAWSVPLGGIMETQYF

v_gene: TRBV19
CDR3aa: CASSPRGGGESPLHF

v_gene: TRBV6-5
CDR3aa: CASKRLVPAGELFF

v_gene: TRBV7-8
CDR3aa: CASSLGPPNTGELFF